This T cell receptor beta chain originates from a study of T cells in tumors and immune-related adverse events. Measured with immunoSEQ multiplex PCR; TCRdb has only the in-frame clones, and not every one. Of about 22,000 clones listed, around nine tenths are singletons. The CDR3 loop spans 16 amino acids. The V end lost 0 bases, the J end lost 6 bases, and 16 bases lay between the germline ends. From germline, CDR1 is SGHRS and CDR2 YFSETQ. The source is a female donor with metastatic renal cell carcinoma. The V and J genes are TRBV5-1 and TRBJ2-1; D is ambiguous. This sample comprised lymph node tissue, obtained from a patient treated with anti-PD-1 therapy. Here the CDR3 DNA reads TGCGCCAGCAGCTTGGAAGGAAACTTTAGGGCCAATGAGCAGTTCTTC. Protein product: CASSLEGNFRANEQFF.